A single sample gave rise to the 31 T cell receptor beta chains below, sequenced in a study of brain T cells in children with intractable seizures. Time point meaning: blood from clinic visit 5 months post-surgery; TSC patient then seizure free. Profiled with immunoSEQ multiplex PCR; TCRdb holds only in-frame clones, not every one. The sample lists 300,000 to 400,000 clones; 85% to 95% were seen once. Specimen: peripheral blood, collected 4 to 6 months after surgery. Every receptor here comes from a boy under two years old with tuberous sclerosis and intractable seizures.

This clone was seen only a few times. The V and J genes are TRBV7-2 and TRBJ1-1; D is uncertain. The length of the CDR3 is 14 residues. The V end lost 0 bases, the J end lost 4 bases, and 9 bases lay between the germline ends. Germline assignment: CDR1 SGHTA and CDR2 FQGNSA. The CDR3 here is CASSLAEGTTEAFF. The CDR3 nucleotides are TGTGCCAGCAGCTTAGCGGAGGGTACCACTGAAGCTTTCTTT.

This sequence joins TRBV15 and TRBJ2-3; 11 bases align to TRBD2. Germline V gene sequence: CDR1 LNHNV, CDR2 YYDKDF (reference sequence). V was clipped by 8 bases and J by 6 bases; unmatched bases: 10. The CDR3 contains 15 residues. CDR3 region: CATQAGSGRVDTQYF. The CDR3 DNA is TGTGCCACCCAAGCAGGTAGCGGGAGGGTGGATACGCAGTATTTT.

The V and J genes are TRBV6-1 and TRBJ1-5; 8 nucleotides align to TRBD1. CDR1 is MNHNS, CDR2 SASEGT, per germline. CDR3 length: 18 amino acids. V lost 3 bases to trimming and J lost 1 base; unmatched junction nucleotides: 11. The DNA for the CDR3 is TGTGCCAGCAGTGACCCTAGGACAGGGCCCTGGAGCAATCAGCCCCAGCATTTT. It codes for CASSDPRTGPWSNQPQHF.

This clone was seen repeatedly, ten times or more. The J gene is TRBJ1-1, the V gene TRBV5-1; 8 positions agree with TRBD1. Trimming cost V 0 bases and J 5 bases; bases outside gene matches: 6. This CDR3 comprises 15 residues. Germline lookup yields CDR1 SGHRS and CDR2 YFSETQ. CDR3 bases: TGCGCCAGCAGCTTGGATGCAGGGGGCTTAACTGAAGCTTTCTTT. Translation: CASSLDAGGLTEAFF.

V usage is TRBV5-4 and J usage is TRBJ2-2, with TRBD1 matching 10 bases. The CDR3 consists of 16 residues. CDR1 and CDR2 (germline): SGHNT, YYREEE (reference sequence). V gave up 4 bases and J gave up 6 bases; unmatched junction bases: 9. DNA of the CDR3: TGTGCCAGCAGCGTGGGCCCCGGGACAGGGGCCGGGGAGCTGTTTTTT. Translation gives CASSVGPGTGAGELFF.

CDR3 amino acids: CASSLTGYTF. The DNA for the CDR3 is TGTGCCAGCAGCTTGACAGGCTACACCTTC. The chain has TRBV5-8 and TRBJ1-2; D unclear. Germline assignment: CDR1 SGHTS and CDR2 YDEGEE. The CDR3 has 10 amino acids. V lost 1 base, J lost 8 bases, and 3 bases lay in between.

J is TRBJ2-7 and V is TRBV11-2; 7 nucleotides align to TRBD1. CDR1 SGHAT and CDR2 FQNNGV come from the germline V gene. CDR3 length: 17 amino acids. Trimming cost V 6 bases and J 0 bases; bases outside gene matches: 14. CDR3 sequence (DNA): TGTGCCAGCAGGGAAACATACGGGGCAGGGGGCTCCTACGAGCAGTACTTC. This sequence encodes CASRETYGAGGSYEQYF.

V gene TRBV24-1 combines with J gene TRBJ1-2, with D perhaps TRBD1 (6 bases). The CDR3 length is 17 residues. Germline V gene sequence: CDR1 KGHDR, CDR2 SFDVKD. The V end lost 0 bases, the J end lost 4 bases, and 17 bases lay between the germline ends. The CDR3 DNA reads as TGTGCCACCAGTGATTTGACCACCCTAGGACAGATCTATGGCTACACCTTC. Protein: CATSDLTTLGQIYGYTF.

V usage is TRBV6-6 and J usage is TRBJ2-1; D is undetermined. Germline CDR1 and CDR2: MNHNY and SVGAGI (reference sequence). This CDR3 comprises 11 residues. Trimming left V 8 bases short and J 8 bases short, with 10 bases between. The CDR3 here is CASGTLDEQFF. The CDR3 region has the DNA TGTGCCAGCGGTACGTTGGATGAGCAGTTCTTC.

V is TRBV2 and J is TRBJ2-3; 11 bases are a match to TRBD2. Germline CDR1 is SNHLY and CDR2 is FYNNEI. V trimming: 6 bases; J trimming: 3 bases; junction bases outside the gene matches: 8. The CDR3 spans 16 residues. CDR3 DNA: TGTGCCAGCAGCTACTTACTAGCGGGGGAGACAGATACGCAGTATTTT. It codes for CASSYLLAGETDTQYF.

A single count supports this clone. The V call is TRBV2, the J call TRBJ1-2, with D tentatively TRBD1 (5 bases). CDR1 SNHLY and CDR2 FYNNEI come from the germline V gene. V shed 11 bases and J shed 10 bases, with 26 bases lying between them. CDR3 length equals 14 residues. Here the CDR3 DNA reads TGTGCCGTGGACATGGACCTGCCTTTGGGGGTCTACACCTTC. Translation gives CAVDMDLPLGVYTF.

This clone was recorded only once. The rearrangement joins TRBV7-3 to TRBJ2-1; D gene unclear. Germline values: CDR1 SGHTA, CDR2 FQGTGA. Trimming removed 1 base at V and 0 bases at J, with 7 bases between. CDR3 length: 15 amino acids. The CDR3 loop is CASSLIRGSYNEQFF. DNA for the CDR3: TGTGCCAGCAGCTTAATCCGAGGCTCCTACAATGAGCAGTTCTTC.

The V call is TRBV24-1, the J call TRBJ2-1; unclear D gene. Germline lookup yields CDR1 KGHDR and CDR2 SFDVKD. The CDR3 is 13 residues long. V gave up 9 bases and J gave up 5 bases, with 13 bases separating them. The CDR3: CATSNRAHNEQFF. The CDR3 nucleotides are TGTGCCACCTCCAACCGGGCGCACAATGAGCAGTTCTTC.

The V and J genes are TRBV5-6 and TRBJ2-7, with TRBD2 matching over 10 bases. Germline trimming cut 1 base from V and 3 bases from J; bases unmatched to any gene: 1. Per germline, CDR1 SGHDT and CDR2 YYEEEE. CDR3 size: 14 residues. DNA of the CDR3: TGTGCCAGCAGCTTGTTAGCGGGGGGCTACGAGCAGTACTTC. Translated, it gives CASSLLAGGYEQYF.

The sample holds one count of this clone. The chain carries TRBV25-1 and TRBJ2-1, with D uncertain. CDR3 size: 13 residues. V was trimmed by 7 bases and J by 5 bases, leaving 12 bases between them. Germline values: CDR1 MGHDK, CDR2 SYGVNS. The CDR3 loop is CASTDSFNNEQFF. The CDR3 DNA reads TGTGCCAGCACGGATAGTTTCAACAATGAGCAGTTCTTC.

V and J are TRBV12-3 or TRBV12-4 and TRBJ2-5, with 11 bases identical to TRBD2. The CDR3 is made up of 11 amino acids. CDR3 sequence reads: CASGRVETQYF. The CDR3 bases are TGTGCTAGCGGGAGGGTTGAGACCCAGTACTTC.

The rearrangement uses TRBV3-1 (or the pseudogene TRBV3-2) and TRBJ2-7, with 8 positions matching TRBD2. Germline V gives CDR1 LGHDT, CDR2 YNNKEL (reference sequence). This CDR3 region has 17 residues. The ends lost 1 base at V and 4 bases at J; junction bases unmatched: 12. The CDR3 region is CASSQVYGTREEYEQYF. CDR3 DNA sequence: TGTGCCAGCAGCCAAGTTTATGGGACTAGGGAGGAGTACGAGCAGTACTTC.

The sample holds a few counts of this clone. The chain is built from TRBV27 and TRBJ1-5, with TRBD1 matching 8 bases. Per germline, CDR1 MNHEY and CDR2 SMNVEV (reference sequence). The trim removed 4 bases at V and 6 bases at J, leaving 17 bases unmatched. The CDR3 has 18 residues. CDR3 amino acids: CASSSLYPTGGSGQPQHF. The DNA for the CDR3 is TGTGCCAGCAGTTCCCTCTACCCAACAGGGGGGAGTGGTCAGCCCCAGCATTTT.

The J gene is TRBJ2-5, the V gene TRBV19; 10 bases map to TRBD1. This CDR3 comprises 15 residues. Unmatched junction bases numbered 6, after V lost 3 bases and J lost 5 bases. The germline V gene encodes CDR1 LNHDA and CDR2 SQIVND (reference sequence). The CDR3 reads CASSIVTGGSETQYF. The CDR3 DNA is TGTGCCAGTAGTATCGTGACAGGGGGCTCGGAGACCCAGTACTTC.

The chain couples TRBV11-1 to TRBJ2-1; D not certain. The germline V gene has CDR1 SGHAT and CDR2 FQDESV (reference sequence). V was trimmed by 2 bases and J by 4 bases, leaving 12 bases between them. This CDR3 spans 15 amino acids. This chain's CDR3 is CASSLSLGDYNEQFF. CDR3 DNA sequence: TGTGCCAGCAGCTTATCGCTGGGTGATTACAATGAGCAGTTCTTC.

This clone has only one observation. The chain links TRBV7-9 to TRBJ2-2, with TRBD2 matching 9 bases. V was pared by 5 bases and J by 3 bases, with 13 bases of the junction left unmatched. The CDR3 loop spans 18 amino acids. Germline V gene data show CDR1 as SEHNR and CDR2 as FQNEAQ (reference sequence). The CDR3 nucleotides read TGTGCCAGCAGCGAAACCGGGACTAGCTCCCCTTACACCGGGGAGCTGTTTTTT. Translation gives CASSETGTSSPYTGELFF.

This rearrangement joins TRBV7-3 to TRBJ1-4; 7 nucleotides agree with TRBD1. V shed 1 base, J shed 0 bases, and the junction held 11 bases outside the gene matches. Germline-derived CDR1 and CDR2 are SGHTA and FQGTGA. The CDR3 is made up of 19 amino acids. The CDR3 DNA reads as TGTGCCAGCAGCTTAAGTTTTGAAGGGGGCTTGTCAACTAATGAAAAACTGTTTTTT. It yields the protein CASSLSFEGGLSTNEKLFF.

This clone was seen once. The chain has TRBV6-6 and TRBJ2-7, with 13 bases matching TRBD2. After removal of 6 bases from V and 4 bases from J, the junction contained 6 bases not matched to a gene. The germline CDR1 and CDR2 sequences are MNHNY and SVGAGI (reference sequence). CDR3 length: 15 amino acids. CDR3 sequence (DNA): TGTGCCAGCAGGGAGACTAGCGGGGGGTCATACGAGCAGTACTTC. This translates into CASRETSGGSYEQYF.

CDR3 nucleotides: TGTGCCAGCAGTTTCCTCGACACGCCCGCCTCTGGGGCCAACGTCCTGACTTTC. Translating gives CASSFLDTPASGANVLTF. The chain combines TRBV27 with TRBJ2-6; D is ambiguous. The germline CDR1 and CDR2 sequences are MNHEY and SMNVEV (reference sequence). The CDR3 is made up of 18 amino acids. The germline V and J ends were trimmed by 3 bases and 0 bases, with 15 bases remaining between them.

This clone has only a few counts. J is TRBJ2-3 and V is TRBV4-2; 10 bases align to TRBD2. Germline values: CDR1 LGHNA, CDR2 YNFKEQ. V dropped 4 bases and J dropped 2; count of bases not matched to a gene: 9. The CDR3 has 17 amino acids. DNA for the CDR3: TGTGCCAGCAGCCTGACCAGCGGGGGGGACTACACAGATACGCAGTATTTT. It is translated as CASSLTSGGDYTDTQYF.

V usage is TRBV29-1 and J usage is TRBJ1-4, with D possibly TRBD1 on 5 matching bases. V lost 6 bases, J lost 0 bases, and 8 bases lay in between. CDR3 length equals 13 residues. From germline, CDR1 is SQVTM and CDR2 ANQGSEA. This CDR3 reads CSVRDSTNEKLFF. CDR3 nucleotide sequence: TGCAGCGTGAGGGACTCAACTAATGAAAAACTGTTTTTT.

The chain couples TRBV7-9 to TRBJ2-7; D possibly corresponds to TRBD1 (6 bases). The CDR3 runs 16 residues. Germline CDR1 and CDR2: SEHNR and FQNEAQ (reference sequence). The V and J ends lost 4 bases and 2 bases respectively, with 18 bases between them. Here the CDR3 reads CASSSIAWGPAYEQYF. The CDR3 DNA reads TGTGCCAGCAGCTCCATAGCTTGGGGGCCGGCCTACGAGCAGTACTTC.

This CDR3 reads CASSLTGPGTGSGYTF. In DNA form, the CDR3 reads TGTGCCAGCAGCTTAACCGGTCCCGGGACAGGGAGCGGCTACACCTTC. This chain connects TRBV7-3 to TRBJ1-2, with 9 bases identical to TRBD1. This CDR3 is 16 amino acids long. Per the germline V gene, CDR1 is SGHTA and CDR2 is FQGTGA. The junction had 10 bases not matched to a gene; V was cut back by 0 bases and J by 8 bases.

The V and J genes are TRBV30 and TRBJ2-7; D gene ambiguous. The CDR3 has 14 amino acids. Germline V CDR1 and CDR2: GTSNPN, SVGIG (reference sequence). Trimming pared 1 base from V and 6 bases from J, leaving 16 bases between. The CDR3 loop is CAWSAVVVLGEQYF. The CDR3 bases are TGTGCCTGGAGTGCCGTCGTGGTTCTAGGCGAGCAGTACTTC.

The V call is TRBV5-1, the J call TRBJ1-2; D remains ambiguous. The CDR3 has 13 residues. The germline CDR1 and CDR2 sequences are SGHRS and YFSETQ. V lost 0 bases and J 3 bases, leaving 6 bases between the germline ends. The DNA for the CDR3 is TGCGCCAGCAGCTTGGACGGATACTATGGCTACACCTTC. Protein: CASSLDGYYGYTF.

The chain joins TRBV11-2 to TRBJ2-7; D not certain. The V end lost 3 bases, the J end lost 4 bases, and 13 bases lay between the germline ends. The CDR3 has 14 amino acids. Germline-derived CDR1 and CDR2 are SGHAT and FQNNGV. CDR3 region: CASSFNLPPYEQYF. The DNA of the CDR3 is TGTGCCAGCAGCTTTAATTTACCCCCATACGAGCAGTACTTC.